Listed below are T cell receptor beta chains from one sample, sequenced in a study of blood T cell repertoires in COVID-19. Some clones are missing from TCRdb's copy, which holds only in-frame ones; the method was immunoSEQ multiplex PCR. This sample has 85,000 to 110,000 clones, with about 90% found just once. Sample: peripheral blood. The receptor source for this set is a human donor in a cohort sampled during active COVID-19. Each CDR3 is given with its conserved first and last residue. The D gene is left open where the match is weak. Where a row states a size, it is once, few, many or the class of an expanded clone; other rows omit it.

TRBV5-1	.	TRBD2	TRBJ2-7	CASSVTSGYEQYF	TGCGCCAGCAGCGTGACTAGCGGCTACGAGCAGTACTTC
TRBV4-1	.	TRBD1	TRBJ2-5	CASSRGTGEETQYF	TGCGCCAGCAGCCGCGGGACAGGGGAAGAGACCCAGTACTTC
TRBV19	once	TRBD1	TRBJ2-4	CASSRTGDKNIQYF	TGTGCCAGTAGTAGGACAGGGGACAAAAACATTCAGTACTTC
TRBV15	once	.	TRBJ1-1	CATSRVPQRLDTEAFF	TGTGCCACCAGCAGAGTTCCTCAGCGACTAGACACTGAAGCTTTCTTT
TRBV4-3	.	.	TRBJ2-7	CASSQERSRTGNGEQYF	TGCGCCAGCAGCCAAGAGCGCAGTCGTACGGGGAATGGCGAGCAGTACTTC
TRBV6-1	.	.	TRBJ1-3	CASSELRVWNTIYF	TGTGCCAGCAGTGAACTCAGGGTGTGGAACACCATATATTTT
TRBV10-1	.	.	TRBJ2-1	CASSESATGAYNEQFF	TGCGCCAGCAGTGAGTCAGCGACAGGTGCCTACAATGAGCAGTTCTTC
TRBV19	.	.	TRBJ1-2	CASRGLGGNYGYTF	TGTGCCAGTCGAGGGTTGGGCGGAAACTATGGCTACACCTTC
TRBV4-3	.	TRBD2	TRBJ2-1	CASSQFSGNEQFF	TGCGCCAGCAGCCAATTTAGCGGGAATGAGCAGTTCTTC
TRBV7-2	.	TRBD1	TRBJ2-3	CASSLDRGRTDTQYF	TGTGCCAGCAGCTTAGACAGGGGGCGCACGGATACGCAGTATTTT
TRBV5-5	.	TRBD1	TRBJ2-3	CAVTKGARVTDTQYF	TGTGCCGTCACAAAGGGGGCGCGAGTCACAGATACGCAGTATTTT
TRBV7-2	.	.	TRBJ2-7	CASSKRGGLSTYEQYF	TGTGCCAGCAGCAAGAGGGGGGGACTCTCTACCTACGAGCAGTACTTC
TRBV30	once	TRBD2	TRBJ2-5	CAWSPSGRETQYF	TGTGCCTGGAGTCCAAGCGGGAGAGAGACCCAGTACTTC
TRBV6-6	.	.	TRBJ2-3	CASSVTGNTDTQYF	TGTGCCAGCAGTGTTACGGGGAACACAGATACGCAGTATTTT
TRBV27	.	TRBD2	TRBJ2-5	CASSPASSGRAAETQYF	TGTGCCAGCAGTCCCGCCTCTAGCGGGAGGGCCGCAGAGACCCAGTACTTC
TRBV5-4	once	.	TRBJ1-1	CASSLGGQNTEAFF	TGTGCCAGCAGCTTGGGGGGACAGAACACTGAAGCTTTCTTT
TRBV11-2	.	.	TRBJ1-3	CASSLWGRASQGSGNTIYF	TGTGCCAGCAGCTTATGGGGGAGGGCAAGTCAAGGCTCTGGAAACACCATATATTTT
TRBV19	.	.	TRBJ2-7	CASSMNDFIGQSSYEQYF	TGTGCCAGTAGTATGAACGATTTTATTGGACAGAGCTCCTACGAGCAGTACTTC
TRBV4-3	once	TRBD2	TRBJ2-1	CASSLGTSEYNEQFF	TGCGCCAGCAGCCTTGGGACTAGCGAGTACAATGAGCAGTTCTTC
TRBV28	.	TRBD1	TRBJ2-7	CASQGQGFPYEQYF	TGTGCCAGCCAAGGACAGGGTTTCCCCTACGAGCAGTACTTC
TRBV18	.	TRBD1	TRBJ1-2	CASSPRQGFDYGYTF	TGTGCCAGCTCACCTAGACAGGGCTTCGACTATGGCTACACCTTC
TRBV4-1	.	.	TRBJ2-7	CASSQHRESRYEQYF	TGCGCCAGCAGCCAACACCGGGAGTCGAGGTACGAGCAGTACTTC
TRBV10-1	.	.	TRBJ1-1	CASRRGRNTEAFF	TGCGCCAGCAGGAGGGGGAGGAACACTGAAGCTTTCTTT
TRBV9	.	.	TRBJ2-3	CASSVGGGAVADTQYF	TGTGCCAGCAGCGTAGGAGGGGGGGCGGTTGCAGATACGCAGTATTTT
TRBV6-5	once	.	TRBJ2-3	CASRTGTVTDTQYF	TGTGCCAGCAGGACCGGGACTGTCACAGATACGCAGTATTTT
TRBV5-6	.	TRBD1	TRBJ1-2	CASSYGQDPYGYTF	TGTGCCAGCAGCTACGGACAGGACCCCTATGGCTACACCTTC
TRBV19	.	.	TRBJ2-2	CASTRRDTPNTGELFF	TGTGCCAGTACCCGACGGGATACCCCCAACACCGGGGAGCTGTTTTTT
TRBV7-8	.	.	TRBJ1-1	CASSLAWQSNTEAFF	TGTGCCAGCAGCTTAGCGTGGCAGTCGAACACTGAAGCTTTCTTT
TRBV14	.	.	TRBJ1-2	CASSQGTRLGDGYTF	TGTGCCAGCAGCCAGGGGACAAGGCTTGGGGATGGCTACACCTTC
TRBV3-1/TRBV3-2	.	TRBD2	TRBJ2-1	CASSQLGRGGYNEQFF	TGTGCCAGCAGCCAATTGGGGCGGGGGGGATACAATGAGCAGTTCTTC
TRBV10-1	.	TRBD1	TRBJ1-6	CASSLDRASPLHF	TGCGCCAGCAGTCTGGACAGGGCCTCACCCCTCCACTTT
TRBV5-1	.	.	TRBJ1-2	CASSLDSNYGYTF	TGCGCCAGCAGCTTGGACAGTAACTATGGCTACACCTTC
TRBV12-3/TRBV12-4	.	.	TRBJ2-7	CASSPQGREQYF	TGTGCCAGCAGTCCTCAGGGAAGGGAGCAGTACTTC
TRBV5-4	.	TRBD1	TRBJ2-1	CASSPRTGLNNEQFF	TGTGCCAGCAGCCCTCGGACAGGGCTCAACAATGAGCAGTTCTTC
TRBV27	.	TRBD2	TRBJ2-7	CASSSSGDGSYEQYF	TGTGCCAGCAGTTCTAGCGGGGACGGATCCTACGAGCAGTACTTC
TRBV18	once	.	TRBJ2-1	CASTIVPATPYNEQFF	TGTGCCAGCACAATCGTCCCTGCAACCCCCTACAATGAGCAGTTCTTC
TRBV6-5	.	.	TRBJ1-2	CASRPTGHYGYTF	TGTGCCAGCAGACCTACAGGCCACTATGGCTACACCTTC
TRBV11-3	.	.	TRBJ2-3	CASSEGLSADTDTQYF	TGTGCCAGCAGCGAGGGACTGTCAGCCGACACAGATACGCAGTATTTT
TRBV19	.	.	TRBJ1-1	CASSVQDTEAFF	TGTGCCAGTAGTGTCCAGGACACTGAAGCTTTCTTT
TRBV12-3/TRBV12-4	once	.	TRBJ1-2	CASSFQQIGYTF	TGTGCCAGCAGTTTCCAACAGATCGGCTACACCTTC
TRBV9	.	.	TRBJ1-1	CASSVDLRENTEAFF	TGTGCCAGCAGCGTAGATCTCCGGGAGAACACTGAAGCTTTCTTT
TRBV30	.	TRBD1	TRBJ1-4	CASLGQKATNEKLFF	TGTGCCTCCCTGGGACAGAAGGCAACTAATGAAAAACTGTTTTTT
TRBV5-1	.	TRBD2	TRBJ2-6	CASSGGGFSGANVLTF	TGCGCCAGCAGTGGGGGAGGGTTCTCTGGGGCCAACGTCCTGACTTTC
TRBV18	.	TRBD1	TRBJ1-5	CASSLATGGDQPQHF	TGTGCCAGCTCGTTAGCTACAGGGGGTGATCAGCCCCAGCATTTT
TRBV28	.	.	TRBJ2-1	CASDPLDRRGYNEQFF	TGTGCCAGCGATCCCTTGGACAGGCGGGGCTACAATGAGCAGTTCTTC
TRBV18	.	TRBD1	TRBJ1-2	CASSPGTGSYGYTF	TGTGCCAGCTCACCCGGGACAGGAAGCTATGGCTACACCTTC
TRBV13	.	TRBD2	TRBJ2-3	CASSRPGLAGGKDTQYF	TGTGCCAGCAGCCGACCCGGACTAGCGGGGGGGAAAGATACGCAGTATTTT
TRBV28	.	.	TRBJ1-2	CASSLRQIYGYTF	TGTGCCAGCAGTTTAAGACAGATCTATGGCTACACCTTC
TRBV7-3	.	TRBD2	TRBJ2-3	CASSLGLAGLADTQYF	TGTGCCAGCAGCTTAGGTCTAGCGGGGTTGGCAGATACGCAGTATTTT
TRBV12-5	.	.	TRBJ2-7	CASGSEAYEQYF	TGTGCTAGTGGTTCTGAGGCCTACGAGCAGTACTTC
TRBV9	.	TRBD1	TRBJ2-5	CASSVARGRAGETQYF	TGTGCCAGCAGCGTAGCGAGGGGGCGTGCGGGTGAGACCCAGTACTTC
TRBV6-5	.	.	TRBJ2-2	CASTSTANTGELFF	TGTGCCAGCACCTCGACAGCGAACACCGGGGAGCTGTTTTTT
TRBV5-1	few	TRBD1	TRBJ1-1	CASSPPTGVDTEAFF	TGCGCCAGCAGCCCTCCGACAGGGGTTGACACTGAAGCTTTCTTT
TRBV6-1	.	TRBD1	TRBJ1-6	CASSVLGTGTRNSPLHF	TGTGCCAGCAGTGTACTCGGGACAGGGACAAGGAATTCACCCCTCCACTTT
TRBV5-1	.	TRBD2	TRBJ2-3	CASSPRLAGGDTQYF	TGCGCCAGCAGCCCCCGACTAGCGGGTGGGGATACGCAGTATTTT